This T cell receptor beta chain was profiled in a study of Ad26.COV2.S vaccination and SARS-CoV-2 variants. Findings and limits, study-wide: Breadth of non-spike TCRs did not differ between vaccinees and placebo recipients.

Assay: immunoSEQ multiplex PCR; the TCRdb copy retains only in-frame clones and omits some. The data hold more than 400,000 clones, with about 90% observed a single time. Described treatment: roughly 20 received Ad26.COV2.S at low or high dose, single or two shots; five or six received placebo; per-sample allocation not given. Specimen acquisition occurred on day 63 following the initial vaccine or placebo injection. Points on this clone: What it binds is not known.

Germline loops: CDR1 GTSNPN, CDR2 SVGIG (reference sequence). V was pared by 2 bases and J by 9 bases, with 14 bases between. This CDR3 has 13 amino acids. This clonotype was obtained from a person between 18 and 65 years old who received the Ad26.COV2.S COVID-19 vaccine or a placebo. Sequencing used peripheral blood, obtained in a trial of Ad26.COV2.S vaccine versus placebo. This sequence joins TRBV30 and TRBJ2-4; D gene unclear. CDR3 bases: TGTGCCTGGAGTAGACAAATCGGCGCCATTCAGTACTTC. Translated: CAWSRQIGAIQYF.